This TCR beta chain comes out of a study of technical replicates of blood from a few donors. V lost 2 bases to trimming and J lost 9 bases; unmatched junction nucleotides: 7. This CDR3 contains 14 residues. The V gene's germline CDR1 is WSHSY and CDR2 SAAADI. Assay: immunoSEQ multiplex PCR; the TCRdb copy retains only in-frame clones and omits some. The sample has roughly 15,000 clones; approximately 90% are singletons. The sequence was collected from a human donor in good health. The sequencing input was PBMCs. The rearrangement joins TRBV10-2 to TRBJ2-1; 7 bases agree with TRBD1. CDR3 bases: TGCGCCAGCAGTGAGCAAGGGGGCCAGGGTGAGCAGTTCTTC. Its protein is CASSEQGGQGEQFF.